A single sample gave rise to the 18 T cell receptor beta chains below, sequenced in a study of blood T cell repertoires in COVID-19. Assay: immunoSEQ multiplex PCR; the TCRdb copy retains only in-frame clones and omits some. The sample has 200,000 to 250,000 clones, just over 85% seen once. The sample consisted of peripheral blood. These receptor sequences come from a man in his late teens or twenties with active or convalescent COVID-19.

The chain has TRBV5-6 and TRBJ1-1; 7 nucleotides match TRBD1. Germline-derived CDR1 and CDR2 are SGHDT and YYEEEE. The CDR3 extends over 14 amino acids. The V segment lost 4 bases and the J segment 3 bases; nucleotides outside the gene matches: 6. The CDR3 coding sequence is TGTGCCAGCAGCGTACAGGGGTATGACACTGAAGCTTTCTTT. Residues: CASSVQGYDTEAFF.

CDR3 sequence reads: CASSSSYGTDEQYF. For the CDR3, the DNA is TGTGCCAGCAGCTCATCCTATGGGACAGACGAGCAGTACTTC. The J gene is TRBJ2-7, the V gene TRBV7-2; TRBD1 matches 7 bases. Germline CDR1 is SGHTA and CDR2 is FQGNSA. Losses at the gene ends were 4 bases for V and 5 bases for J; bases not matched to a gene: 8. CDR3 size: 14 residues.

This CDR3 reads CASSYGGAAYNEKLFF. CDR3 bases: TGTGCCAGCAGTTATGGGGGGGCAGCCTATAATGAAAAACTGTTTTTT. The rearrangement links TRBV6-5 to TRBJ1-4; D might be TRBD1 (6 bases). Germline V gene lookup returns CDR1 MNHEY and CDR2 SVGAGI. The V end lost 3 bases, the J end lost 4 bases, and 15 bases lay between the germline ends. The CDR3 consists of 16 residues.

V gene TRBV7-8 combines with J gene TRBJ1-1, with no clear D. The CDR3 has 17 amino acids. Trimming took 2 bases from V and 0 from J, leaving 16 bases between them. Germline V gene sequence: CDR1 SGHVS, CDR2 FQNEAQ. DNA for the CDR3: TGTGCCAGCAGCTTAACCCGCGCTTATGACATGAACACTGAAGCTTTCTTT. Translated, it gives CASSLTRAYDMNTEAFF.

This CDR3 reads CASSGQKNTIYF. The CDR3 coding sequence is TGCGCCAGCAGTGGTCAGAAAAACACCATATATTTT. This chain links TRBV10-2 with TRBJ1-3; D is uncertain. CDR3 length: 12 residues. Germline V gives CDR1 WSHSY, CDR2 SAAADI. Trimming shortened V by 4 bases and J by 6 bases, and 7 bases separated the two germline ends.

V and J are TRBV19 and TRBJ1-1; no firm D call. Trimming took off 3 bases at V and 10 bases at J, with 15 bases between the two ends. Germline V gene lookup returns CDR1 LNHDA and CDR2 SQIVND (reference sequence). The CDR3 length is 13 residues. This CDR3 is CASSILETRRAFF. CDR3 nucleotide sequence: TGTGCCAGTAGTATTCTTGAAACACGCCGAGCTTTCTTT.

This clone occurred once. V and J are TRBV7-9 and TRBJ1-3; TRBD1 agrees at 9 bases. The CDR3 has 14 residues. V gave up 5 bases and J gave up 7 bases; unmatched junction bases: 6. The germline V gene encodes CDR1 SEHNR and CDR2 FQNEAQ (reference sequence). The CDR3 sequence is CASSRPGQGNTIYF. DNA of the CDR3: TGTGCCAGCAGCCGGCCGGGACAGGGCAACACCATATATTTT.

The V and J genes are TRBV28 and TRBJ2-1, with 7 positions matching TRBD2. The trim removed 5 bases at V and 7 bases at J, leaving 11 bases unmatched. This CDR3 has 15 residues. Germline V gene data show CDR1 as MDHEN and CDR2 as SYDVKM. The CDR3 nucleotides are TGTGCCAGCAGTCGGGGGAGGGCCGTGGGGAATGAGCAGTTCTTC. Its protein is CASSRGRAVGNEQFF.

For this clone: Distinct nucleotide sequences in the sample also encode this CDR3. The chain has TRBV5-1 and TRBJ2-7; D remains unclear. CDR1 is SGHRS, CDR2 YFSETQ, per germline. V dropped 3 bases and J dropped 2 bases, with 3 bases sitting between them. The CDR3 has 11 amino acids. The CDR3 sequence: CASSSTYEQYF. CDR3 nucleotides: TGCGCCAGCAGCTCTACCTACGAGCAGTACTTC.

V usage is TRBV7-9 and J usage is TRBJ2-3; a weak D match, TRBD1 (6 bases). The CDR3 is 14 residues long. Between the trimmed V and J ends, which lost 5 bases and 2 bases, there was a span of 11 bases. Per germline, CDR1 SEHNR and CDR2 FQNEAQ (reference sequence). CDR3 residues: CASSPGQYTDTQYF. The DNA of the CDR3 is TGTGCCAGCAGCCCTGGACAGTACACAGATACGCAGTATTTT.

Here the CDR3 DNA reads TGTGCCAGCAGCCAAGAACGTACTAGCGGCGGGGAGCTGTTTTTT. Protein sequence: CASSQERTSGGELFF. V usage is TRBV3-1 (or the pseudogene TRBV3-2) and J usage is TRBJ2-2; 8 nucleotides align to TRBD2. The V and J ends lost 0 bases and 7 bases, in that order; junction bases with no gene match: 4. The CDR3 contains 15 residues. Germline CDR1 is LGHDT and CDR2 is YNNKEL (reference sequence).

The J gene is TRBJ2-1, the V gene TRBV15; 12 bases align to TRBD2. The germline V gene encodes CDR1 LNHNV and CDR2 YYDKDF (reference sequence). This CDR3 is 17 amino acids long. V trimming: 6 bases; J trimming: 2 bases; junction bases outside the gene matches: 8. The CDR3 DNA sequence: TGTGCCACCAGAGCTAGCGGGAGGGCCGCGGCCTACAATGAGCAGTTCTTC. Its translation: CATRASGRAAAYNEQFF.

The CDR3 sequence: CASSLVRDRYAPEAFF. Written as DNA, the CDR3 is TGTGCCAGCAGTTTAGTCCGGGACAGGTACGCCCCTGAAGCTTTCTTT. The gene calls are TRBV27 and TRBJ1-1; 8 bases are a match to TRBD1. Germline V gives CDR1 MNHEY, CDR2 SMNVEV (reference sequence). The J segment lost 6 bases and the V segment lost 2 bases, leaving 11 bases of the junction unmatched. The CDR3 consists of 16 residues.

DNA for the CDR3: TGTGCCAGCAGCTTGGGGTCTTACGGAGAGACCCAGTACTTC. Encoded protein: CASSLGSYGETQYF. V and J are TRBV5-4 and TRBJ2-5; D uncertain. CDR1 is SGHNT, CDR2 YYREEE, per germline (reference sequence). V gave up 0 bases and J gave up 4 bases, with 10 bases separating them. CDR3 length: 14 amino acids.

This chain links TRBV10-3 with TRBJ2-1; 10 bases line up with TRBD1. With V trimmed by 5 bases and J by 2 bases, 9 bases remained unmatched. Germline V CDR1 and CDR2: ENHRY, SYGVKD. The CDR3 has 17 residues. CDR3 region: CAISSPGGQGPYNEQFF. As DNA, the CDR3 is TGTGCCATCAGTAGCCCCGGGGGACAGGGGCCCTACAATGAGCAGTTCTTC.

CDR3 in amino acids: CASSEALTSGSTDTQYF. In DNA form, the CDR3 reads TGTGCCAGCAGTGAAGCGCTGACTAGCGGGAGCACAGATACGCAGTATTTT. The V and J genes are TRBV6-1 and TRBJ2-3; 10 bases agree with TRBD2. V trimming: 0 bases; J trimming: 0 bases; junction bases outside the gene matches: 3. The CDR3 loop spans 17 amino acids. Germline V gives CDR1 MNHNS, CDR2 SASEGT.

The chain's CDR3 is CASSQAYEQYF. CDR3 DNA: TGTGCCAGCAGCCAAGCTTACGAGCAGTACTTC. The genes are TRBV14 and TRBJ2-7, with D unresolved. The CDR3 is 11 residues long. From germline, CDR1 is SGHDN and CDR2 FVKESK. V shed 1 base and J shed 4 bases, with 2 bases lying between them.

In the case of this clone: Different DNA sequences within this sample yield the same CDR3. The chain links TRBV9 to TRBJ1-2; D remains ambiguous. CDR1 and CDR2 (germline): SGDLS, YYNGEE. This CDR3 contains 12 residues. Trimming pared 3 bases from V and 5 bases from J, leaving 8 bases between. The CDR3: CASSASGYGYTF. CDR3 nucleotide sequence: TGTGCCAGCAGCGCGTCGGGGTATGGCTACACCTTC.